The rows below give T cell receptor beta chains drawn from one sample of a study of TIL therapy for anti-PD-1-resistant metastatic lung cancer. The assay was immunoSEQ multiplex PCR, and TCRdb's table has in-frame clones only and misses some. The sample holds roughly 26,000 clones, about two thirds seen once. Here the sequenced sample was tumor tissue, taken at baseline. These receptors were obtained from a person between 25 and 79 years old with non-small cell lung cancer. Each CDR3 is given with its conserved first and last residue. Fields, in order: D gene, J gene, V gene, clone size, CDR3 DNA, CDR3 protein. The D gene is left open where the match is weak. Expanded clones are given a class, and other clones once, few, many or no size at all.

d_call: .
j_call: TRBJ1-4
v_call: TRBV6-5
clone_size: few
cdr3_nt: TGTGCCAGCAGGAGACAGTCGGCAACTAATGAAAAACTGTTTTTT
cdr3_aa: CASRRQSATNEKLFF

d_call: .
j_call: TRBJ2-3
v_call: TRBV6-4
clone_size: once
cdr3_nt: TGTGCCAGCAGTGACTCGGCTAGCTCTGGCACAGATACGCAGTATTTT
cdr3_aa: CASSDSASSGTDTQYF

d_call: .
j_call: TRBJ2-7
v_call: TRBV7-3
clone_size: .
cdr3_nt: TGTGCCAGCAGCCAGGGTCATTTGGGGGAGCAGTACTTC
cdr3_aa: CASSQGHLGEQYF

d_call: .
j_call: TRBJ1-2
v_call: TRBV21-1
clone_size: few
cdr3_nt: TGTGCCAGCAGCCTTAGGGAGCCCGTGGGTGGCTACACCTTC
cdr3_aa: CASSLREPVGGYTF

d_call: .
j_call: TRBJ2-1
v_call: TRBV27
clone_size: .
cdr3_nt: TGTGCCAGCCGGACGGGGAGCTCCTACAATGAGCAGTTCTTC
cdr3_aa: CASRTGSSYNEQFF

d_call: TRBD2
j_call: TRBJ2-3
v_call: TRBV11-3
clone_size: .
cdr3_nt: TGTGCCAGCAGCTTGGGTACCGGGACTAGCGGTAGCACAGATACGCAGTATTTT
cdr3_aa: CASSLGTGTSGSTDTQYF

d_call: .
j_call: TRBJ1-3
v_call: TRBV29-1
clone_size: .
cdr3_nt: TGCAGCGTTGAGGGCGGGAGCAGCAACACCATATATTTT
cdr3_aa: CSVEGGSSNTIYF

d_call: .
j_call: TRBJ2-3
v_call: TRBV11-2
clone_size: .
cdr3_nt: TGTGCCAGCAGCTTGGGTCGTCGTGATACGCAGTATTTT
cdr3_aa: CASSLGRRDTQYF

d_call: .
j_call: TRBJ2-3
v_call: TRBV9
clone_size: .
cdr3_nt: TGTGCCAGCAGCGTAGGCACCGCCCTCGGTACGCAGTATTTT
cdr3_aa: CASSVGTALGTQYF

d_call: TRBD2
j_call: TRBJ2-1
v_call: TRBV9
clone_size: .
cdr3_nt: TGTGCCAGCAGCGGGGGAGCGGGGGGCCTTGGCTACAATGAGCAGTTCTTC
cdr3_aa: CASSGGAGGLGYNEQFF

d_call: .
j_call: TRBJ2-5
v_call: TRBV7-2
clone_size: .
cdr3_nt: TGTGCCAGCAGCTTATACTTGTCTATGGGGGCCCAAGAGACCCAGTACTTC
cdr3_aa: CASSLYLSMGAQETQYF

d_call: .
j_call: TRBJ1-6
v_call: TRBV9
clone_size: .
cdr3_nt: TGTGCCAGCAGCCCACGTGGGGGGCGGAATTCACCCCTCCACTTT
cdr3_aa: CASSPRGGRNSPLHF

d_call: .
j_call: TRBJ1-5
v_call: TRBV30
clone_size: few
cdr3_nt: TGTGCCTGGAGTGGAGAAGGTTTACAGCCCCAGCATTTT
cdr3_aa: CAWSGEGLQPQHF

d_call: .
j_call: TRBJ2-6
v_call: TRBV30
clone_size: .
cdr3_nt: TGTGCCTGGGCTTCGATCTCTGGGGCCAACGTCCTGACTTTC
cdr3_aa: CAWASISGANVLTF

d_call: .
j_call: TRBJ1-1
v_call: TRBV2
clone_size: .
cdr3_nt: TGTGCCAGCAGACGGGGACCAACAGCTTTCTTT
cdr3_aa: CASRRGPTAFF

d_call: TRBD1
j_call: TRBJ1-2
v_call: TRBV27
clone_size: .
cdr3_nt: TGTGCCAGCAGCCCCACCAGGGGGCTGCTTGGCTACACCTTC
cdr3_aa: CASSPTRGLLGYTF

d_call: .
j_call: TRBJ2-5
v_call: TRBV5-1
clone_size: .
cdr3_nt: TGCGCCAGCAGCCCCGGCGAGACCCAGTACTTC
cdr3_aa: CASSPGETQYF

d_call: TRBD1
j_call: TRBJ1-6
v_call: TRBV4-3
clone_size: once
cdr3_nt: TGCGCCAGCAGCCAAGAATTACCGGGACAGGGGTTCTCACCCCTCCACTTT
cdr3_aa: CASSQELPGQGFSPLHF

d_call: TRBD2
j_call: TRBJ2-7
v_call: TRBV27
clone_size: .
cdr3_nt: TGTGCCAGCAGTTTATCGACCGGGGGGGAGCAGTACTTC
cdr3_aa: CASSLSTGGEQYF

d_call: TRBD1
j_call: TRBJ1-6
v_call: TRBV19
clone_size: .
cdr3_nt: TGTGCCAGTAGCTCCCCGGCAGGGGGTTTCGAGGAAACACCCCTCCACTTT
cdr3_aa: CASSSPAGGFEETPLHF

d_call: .
j_call: TRBJ1-1
v_call: TRBV13
clone_size: once
cdr3_nt: TGTGCCAGCAGGAGGGGGTCTATGAACACTGAAGCTTTCTTT
cdr3_aa: CASRRGSMNTEAFF

d_call: TRBD1
j_call: TRBJ1-3
v_call: TRBV15
clone_size: .
cdr3_nt: TGTGCCACCAGCAAGTTGACAAGGACAGGGGGAACCAGGGGCATATATTTT
cdr3_aa: CATSKLTRTGGTRGIYF

d_call: TRBD2
j_call: TRBJ2-1
v_call: TRBV9
clone_size: .
cdr3_nt: TGTGCCAGCAGCCTTCAGACTAGCGGCGATGAGCAGTTCTTC
cdr3_aa: CASSLQTSGDEQFF

d_call: TRBD1
j_call: TRBJ2-7
v_call: TRBV5-1
clone_size: .
cdr3_nt: TGCGCCAGCAGCTCGACAGGGTTTTACGAGCAGTACTTC
cdr3_aa: CASSSTGFYEQYF

d_call: .
j_call: TRBJ1-2
v_call: TRBV29-1
clone_size: .
cdr3_nt: TGCAGCCTAATCGGGCCCTTGGGTGGCTACACCTTC
cdr3_aa: CSLIGPLGGYTF

d_call: .
j_call: TRBJ1-5
v_call: TRBV19
clone_size: .
cdr3_nt: TGTGCCAGTAGTATAGATCGATCCGGGGGATCTTATAGCAATCAGCCCCAGCATTTT
cdr3_aa: CASSIDRSGGSYSNQPQHF

d_call: .
j_call: TRBJ2-2
v_call: TRBV4-1
clone_size: medium-sized
cdr3_nt: TGCGCCAGCAGCCAGGGGGCACAGTCCGGGGAGCTGTTTTTT
cdr3_aa: CASSQGAQSGELFF

d_call: .
j_call: TRBJ2-7
v_call: TRBV7-8
clone_size: .
cdr3_nt: TGTGCCAGCAGCTTAGTTGCTGGGGCGCTTTACGAGCAGTACTTC
cdr3_aa: CASSLVAGALYEQYF

d_call: .
j_call: TRBJ1-2
v_call: TRBV5-1
clone_size: .
cdr3_nt: TGCGCCAGCAGCTTGGATGGGGCTCCCTATGGCTACACCTTC
cdr3_aa: CASSLDGAPYGYTF

d_call: TRBD2
j_call: TRBJ2-5
v_call: TRBV5-1
clone_size: .
cdr3_nt: TGCGCCAGCAGCTTGCAGCGGGGGACTCAAGAGACCCAGTACTTC
cdr3_aa: CASSLQRGTQETQYF

d_call: .
j_call: TRBJ1-2
v_call: TRBV27
clone_size: .
cdr3_nt: TGTGCCAGCAGTTTGGGGGGCATCGGCTATGGCTACACCTTC
cdr3_aa: CASSLGGIGYGYTF